The 19 T cell receptor beta chains listed next were all sequenced from one sample in a study of blood T cell repertoires in COVID-19. Using immunoSEQ multiplex PCR, the repertoire was profiled, and TCRdb retains in-frame clones only, with some absent. The data contain tens of thousands of clones, 88% of them singletons. Material: peripheral blood. All receptors come from a woman aged 45-65 years with active or convalescent COVID-19.

The chain couples TRBV27 to TRBJ2-7; D possibly corresponds to TRBD2 (6 bases). V was pared by 2 bases and J by 0 bases, with 14 bases between. Germline-derived CDR1 and CDR2 are MNHEY and SMNVEV (reference sequence). The CDR3 covers 16 residues. CDR3 DNA: TGTGCCAGCAGTTTAGGAGGGCCTCGCTTCTCCTACGAGCAGTACTTC. This translates into CASSLGGPRFSYEQYF.

V and J are TRBV10-2 and TRBJ1-3, with TRBD1 identical over 8 bases. The junction had 3 bases not matched to a gene; V was cut back by 8 bases and J by 3 bases. This CDR3 is built from 13 residues. Germline CDR1 and CDR2: WSHSY and SAAADI. The CDR3 sequence: CASQGAGGNTIYF. CDR3 nucleotides: TGCGCCAGCCAGGGGGCAGGTGGAAACACCATATATTTT.

This chain joins TRBV29-1 and TRBJ1-5; D uncertain. Trimming cost V 3 bases and J 4 bases, with 10 bases left between them. The CDR3 loop spans 13 amino acids. The V gene's germline CDR1 is SQVTM and CDR2 ANQGSEA. CDR3 in amino acids: CSVEVGQNQPQHF. CDR3 DNA sequence: TGCAGCGTTGAGGTTGGGCAAAATCAGCCCCAGCATTTT.

This chain connects TRBV12-1 to TRBJ2-3; the DNA was not compared with TRBD2, the D call given in the table. TRBV12-1 is labeled a pseudogene. There are 14 residues in the CDR3. CDR3 protein: CASSLLAGADTQYF. The CDR3 DNA reads as TGTGCCAGCAGCTTACTAGCGGGAGCCGATACGCAGTATTTT.

This chain connects TRBV12-3 or TRBV12-4 to TRBJ2-3, with D possibly TRBD2 on 6 matching bases. The CDR3 contains 12 residues. Trimming left V 6 bases short and J 6 bases short, with 10 bases between. As DNA, the CDR3 is TGTGCCAGCAGCAGACTAGGGGATACGCAGTATTTT. It encodes CASSRLGDTQYF.

The rearrangement joins TRBV3-1 (or the pseudogene TRBV3-2) to TRBJ2-1; 7 bases match TRBD2. The CDR3 is made up of 13 amino acids. Germline lookup yields CDR1 LGHDT and CDR2 YNNKEL (reference sequence). The V gene end was trimmed by 4 bases and the J gene end by 12 bases; junction bases not matched to a gene: 9. Here the CDR3 reads CASSPSSGLGQFF. The DNA for the CDR3 is TGTGCCAGCAGCCCATCTAGCGGTTTGGGGCAGTTCTTC.

CDR3 protein: CASSQASGFSYEQYF. The CDR3 nucleotides are TGCGCCAGCAGCCAAGCTTCGGGGTTCAGCTACGAGCAGTACTTC. This chain links TRBV4-1 with TRBJ2-7, with D perhaps matching TRBD2 (5 bases). V was clipped by 1 base and J by 3 bases, with 13 bases between them. Germline lookup yields CDR1 MGHRA and CDR2 YSYEKL. This CDR3 has 15 amino acids.

This rearrangement joins TRBV10-2 to TRBJ2-5; 14 bases map to TRBD2. Trimming took 4 bases from V and 7 from J; bases not matched to a gene: 23. This CDR3 contains 21 residues. From germline, CDR1 is WSHSY and CDR2 SAAADI. CDR3 region: CASSVEGGTPGLAGVLGTQYF. The CDR3 bases are TGCGCCAGCAGTGTCGAGGGGGGAACCCCGGGACTAGCGGGGGTACTTGGGACCCAGTACTTC.

The CDR3 is CASSLEGAEAFF. For the CDR3, the DNA is TGTGCCAGCAGTTTAGAAGGAGCTGAAGCTTTCTTT. This chain joins TRBV12-3 or TRBV12-4 and TRBJ1-1; no definite D call. The ends were cut back, 1 base at V and 6 bases at J, with 6 bases in the middle. The CDR3 loop spans 12 amino acids.

This chain connects TRBV2 to TRBJ2-1; TRBD2 might be the D (5 bases). The CDR3 sequence is 15 residues long. Trimming took 4 bases from V and 8 from J, leaving 18 bases between them. Germline lookup yields CDR1 SNHLY and CDR2 FYNNEI. The CDR3 coding sequence is TGTGCCAGCAGTGCAGGAGGTGGGGATACTGATGAGCAGTTCTTC. Translated: CASSAGGGDTDEQFF.

This rearrangement joins TRBV27 to TRBJ1-2; 8 nucleotides line up with TRBD1. The CDR3 extends over 16 amino acids. The germline V gene encodes CDR1 MNHEY and CDR2 SMNVEV (reference sequence). The trim removed 5 bases at V and 4 bases at J, leaving 12 bases unmatched. This CDR3 is CASSLNPTGAIYGYTF. CDR3 nucleotide sequence: TGTGCCAGCAGTCTCAACCCGACAGGGGCGATCTATGGCTACACCTTC.

This chain connects TRBV19 to TRBJ1-1; possible D gene TRBD1, 6 bases. Germline V gene lookup returns CDR1 LNHDA and CDR2 SQIVND (reference sequence). The CDR3 loop spans 14 amino acids. Trimming took 8 bases from V and 5 from J, leaving 18 bases between them. The CDR3 region is CASFRGGGLTEAFF. The DNA for the CDR3 is TGTGCCAGTTTTAGGGGCGGGGGGCTTACTGAAGCTTTCTTT.

The CDR3 region is CASSQAGQGNIQYF. The CDR3 bases are TGTGCCAGCAGCCAAGCGGGACAGGGGAACATTCAGTACTTC. The chain carries TRBV14 and TRBJ2-4; TRBD1 matches 10 bases. V lost 1 base and J lost 7; bases outside the gene matches: 1. Germline V gene sequence: CDR1 SGHDN, CDR2 FVKESK. The CDR3 consists of 14 residues. Full variable domain (remainder filled in from reference TRBV14 and TRBJ2-4): EAGVTQFPSHSVIEKGQTVTLRCDPISGHDNLYWYRRVMGKEIKFLLHFVKESKQDESGMPNNRFLAERTGGTYSTLKVQPAELEDSGVYFCASSQAGQGNIQYFGAGTRLSVL.

In its sample, this clone was seen a few times. The chain links TRBV6-6 to TRBJ2-7; D gene unclear. This CDR3 is built from 13 residues. Germline V CDR1 and CDR2: MNHNY, SVGAGI (reference sequence). Trimming shortened V by 8 bases and J by 3 bases, and 14 bases separated the two germline ends. CDR3 in amino acids: CASGSGNHYEQYF. CDR3 DNA: TGTGCCAGCGGCTCGGGTAACCACTACGAGCAGTACTTC.

This clone is a singleton in its sample. The rearrangement links TRBV29-1 to TRBJ2-7, with a weak D call TRBD1 (5 bases). Germline V lookup: CDR1 SQVTM, CDR2 ANQGSEA. This CDR3 is 14 amino acids long. The germline V and J ends were trimmed by 6 bases and 1 base, with 16 bases remaining between them. The CDR3 protein is CSVSTQTASYEQYF. CDR3 sequence (DNA): TGCAGCGTGTCTACCCAGACAGCATCCTACGAGCAGTACTTC.

This clone was recorded a few times. V and J are TRBV5-4 and TRBJ1-3; 10 bases are a match to TRBD1. V trimming: 4 bases; J trimming: 4 bases; junction bases outside the gene matches: 5. There are 15 residues in the CDR3. The germline CDR1 and CDR2 sequences are SGHNT and YYREEE (reference sequence). The CDR3 DNA sequence: TGTGCCAGCAGCCCGGGACAGGGGAAGGGAAACACCATATATTTT. It codes for CASSPGQGKGNTIYF. Full variable domain (outside the CDR3, taken from reference TRBV5-4 and TRBJ1-3): ETGVTQSPTHLIKTRGQQVTLRCSSQSGHNTVSWYQQALGQGPQFIFQYYREEENGRGNFPPRFSGLQFPNYSSELNVNALELDDSALYLCASSPGQGKGNTIYFGEGSWLTVV.

This clone was observed a single time. The V gene is TRBV11-2, the J gene TRBJ2-1; 11 nucleotides agree with TRBD1. This CDR3 is 18 amino acids long. V lost 11 bases to trimming and J lost 0 bases; unmatched junction nucleotides: 15. Germline-derived CDR1 and CDR2 are SGHAT and FQNNGV. The CDR3 nucleotides are TGTGCCCCCAGCTTAGTGTCCGGGACAGGGGGCTCCTACAATGAGCAGTTCTTC. Residues: CAPSLVSGTGGSYNEQFF.

The chain couples TRBV12-3 or TRBV12-4 to TRBJ2-7, with D perhaps matching TRBD1 (5 bases). The CDR3 length is 12 residues. Trimming removed 6 bases from V and 7 bases from J, with 13 bases in between. The CDR3: CASSQTTVEQYF. DNA for the CDR3: TGTGCCAGCAGCCAAACGACAGTGGAGCAGTACTTC.

The CDR3 sequence: CASSYAGPLNTEAFF. The CDR3 DNA reads as TGTGCCAGCAGTTACGCAGGGCCGTTGAACACTGAAGCTTTCTTT. The chain carries TRBV6-5 and TRBJ1-1, with D tentatively TRBD1 (5 bases). CDR3 length: 15 residues. The germline V gene has CDR1 MNHEY and CDR2 SVGAGI. V was clipped by 2 bases and J by 0 bases, with 10 bases between them.